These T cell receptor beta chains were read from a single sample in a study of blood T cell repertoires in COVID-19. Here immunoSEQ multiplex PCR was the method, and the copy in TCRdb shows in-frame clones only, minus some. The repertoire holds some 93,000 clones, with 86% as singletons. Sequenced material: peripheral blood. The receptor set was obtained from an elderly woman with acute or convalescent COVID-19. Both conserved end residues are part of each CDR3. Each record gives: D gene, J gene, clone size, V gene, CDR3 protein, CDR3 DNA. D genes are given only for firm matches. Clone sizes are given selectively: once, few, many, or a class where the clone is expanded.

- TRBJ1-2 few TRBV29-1 CSVGGGSGYGYTF TGCAGCGTCGGGGGGGGCAGTGGCTATGGCTACACCTTC
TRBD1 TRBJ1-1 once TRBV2 CASSGQGRDTEAFF TGTGCCAGCAGTGGACAGGGCCGGGACACTGAAGCTTTCTTT
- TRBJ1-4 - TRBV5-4 CASSSRATNEKLFF TGTGCCAGCAGCAGCCGGGCAACTAATGAAAAACTGTTTTTT
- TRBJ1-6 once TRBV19 CASSSWTDNSPLHF TGTGCCAGTAGTAGCTGGACAGATAATTCACCCCTCCACTTT
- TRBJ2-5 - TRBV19 CASRPGNRETQYF TGTGCCAGTAGACCAGGGAATCGGGAGACCCAGTACTTC
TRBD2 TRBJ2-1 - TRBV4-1 CASSLSAGGPLSYNEQFF TGCGCCAGCAGCCTGTCAGCGGGGGGGCCGTTGTCCTACAATGAGCAGTTCTTC
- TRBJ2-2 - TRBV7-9 CASSLESGSGELFF TGTGCCAGCAGCTTAGAATCGGGGTCCGGGGAGCTGTTTTTT
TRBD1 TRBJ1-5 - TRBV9 CASSPGTGGGQPQHF TGTGCCAGCAGCCCCGGGACAGGGGGAGGTCAGCCCCAGCATTTT
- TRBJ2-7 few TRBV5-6 CASSRQGNYEQYF TGTGCCAGCAGCCGTCAGGGAAACTACGAGCAGTACTTC
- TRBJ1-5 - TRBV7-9 CASSGALGNQPQHF TGTGCCAGCAGCGGGGCCCTCGGGAATCAGCCCCAGCATTTT
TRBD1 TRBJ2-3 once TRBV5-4 CASSLSWDSPTDTQYF TGTGCCAGCAGCTTGAGTTGGGACAGCCCCACAGATACGCAGTATTTT
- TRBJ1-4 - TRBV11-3 CASSPRGNEKLFF TGTGCCAGCAGCCCCCGGGGTAATGAAAAACTGTTTTTT
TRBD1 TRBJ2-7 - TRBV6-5 CASQIHRGSSYEQYF TGTGCCAGCCAGATCCACAGGGGAAGCTCCTACGAGCAGTACTTC
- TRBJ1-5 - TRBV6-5 CASSPQGAWQPQHF TGTGCCAGCAGTCCACAGGGCGCATGGCAGCCCCAGCATTTT
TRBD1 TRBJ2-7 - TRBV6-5 CASSYRGTGVTYEQYF TGTGCCAGCAGTTACCGCGGGACAGGGGTTACCTACGAGCAGTACTTC
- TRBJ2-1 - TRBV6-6 CASSPPWGGPNNEQFF TGTGCCAGCAGCCCCCCTTGGGGGGGCCCCAACAATGAGCAGTTCTTC
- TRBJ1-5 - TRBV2 CASKGGYSNQPQHF TGTGCCAGCAAAGGGGGTTATAGCAATCAGCCCCAGCATTTT
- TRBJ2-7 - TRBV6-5 CASSYSGGGAPYEQYF TGTGCCAGCAGTTACTCCGGAGGGGGGGCCCCCTACGAGCAGTACTTC
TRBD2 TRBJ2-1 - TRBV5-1 CASSLNSGLAISEQFF TGCGCCAGCAGCTTGAATTCAGGACTAGCTATTAGCGAGCAGTTCTTC
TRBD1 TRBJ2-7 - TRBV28 CASSSPFGTGVSYEQYF TGTGCCAGCAGTTCGCCATTCGGGACAGGGGTTTCCTACGAGCAGTACTTC
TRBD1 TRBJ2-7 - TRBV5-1 CASSPRPGTDYEQYF TGCGCCAGCAGCCCCCGTCCCGGGACAGATTACGAGCAGTACTTC
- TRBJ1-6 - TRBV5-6 CASSRTSYPPYNSPLHF TGTGCCAGCAGCAGGACTTCCTACCCCCCCTATAATTCACCCCTCCACTTT
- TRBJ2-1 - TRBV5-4 CASSTTFPGAYNEQFF TGTGCCAGCAGCACCACCTTCCCGGGGGCCTACAATGAGCAGTTCTTC
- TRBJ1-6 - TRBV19 CASSIEVRGLLHF TGTGCCAGTAGTATAGAAGTCAGGGGACTACTCCACTTT
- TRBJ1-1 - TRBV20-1 CSASSRDTEAFF TGCAGTGCTAGTTCGAGGGACACTGAAGCTTTCTTT
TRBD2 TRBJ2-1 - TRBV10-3 CAISESGAGGPLDEQFF TGTGCCATCAGTGAGTCTGGGGCGGGGGGGCCATTGGATGAGCAGTTCTTC
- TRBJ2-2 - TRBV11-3 CASSLGPPQNTGELFF TGTGCCAGCAGCTTAGGCCCACCACAGAACACCGGGGAGCTGTTTTTT
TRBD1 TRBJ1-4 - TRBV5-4 CASSSGQQMGKLFF TGTGCCAGCAGTTCGGGACAGCAAATGGGGAAACTGTTTTTT
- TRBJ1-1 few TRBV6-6 CASSLHPPEGSRTEAFF TGTGCCAGCAGTCTCCACCCGCCGGAGGGAAGTCGAACTGAAGCTTTCTTT
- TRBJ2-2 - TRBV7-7 CASSYTRSGELFF TGTGCTAGCAGCTACACTAGATCCGGGGAGCTGTTTTTT
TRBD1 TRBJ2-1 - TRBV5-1 CASSLQGQGANEQFF TGCGCCAGCAGCCTCCAGGGACAGGGGGCCAATGAACAGTTCTTC
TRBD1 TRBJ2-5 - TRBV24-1 CATSDVQGAVETQYF TGTGCCACCAGTGATGTACAGGGGGCTGTGGAGACCCAGTACTTC